The entry below describes one T cell receptor (beta chain). Its matching antigen is unknown. This sample is drawn from a study of radiation and T cells in renal cell carcinoma. Libraries were prepared by immunoSEQ multiplex PCR; TCRdb keeps only in-frame clonotypes and omits some of them. This sample has tens of thousands of clones, with around 80% found just once. Study results and caveats: Top tumor clonotypes rose in blood 2 weeks post-radiation, then contracted.

Time point noted: blood 2 weeks post-SBRT. Treatment specified: 15 Gy SBRT to primary tumor, nephrectomy 4 weeks later. V was cut by 2 bases and J by 8 bases, with 12 bases left in between. Germline V lookup: CDR1 SGHAT, CDR2 FQDESV (reference sequence). The CDR3 sequence is 13 residues long. The genes are TRBV11-1 and TRBJ1-1; the D is unclear. Sequenced material: blood, taken from a patient whose treatment included radiotherapy and nephrectomy. The sequence was obtained from a man aged 55 to 70 with renal cell carcinoma. Written as DNA, the CDR3 is TGTGCCAGCAGCTTATCACGGGGTCAGGAAGCTTTCTTT. This gives the protein CASSLSRGQEAFF. Filled out from reference TRBV11-1 and TRBJ1-1, the complete variable domain reads EAEVAQSPRYKITEKSQAVAFWCDPISGHATLYWYRQILGQGPELLVQFQDESVVDDSQLPKDRFSAERLKGVDSTLKIQPAELGDSAMYLCASSLSRGQEAFFGQGTRLTVV.